This is a list of T cell receptor beta chains from one sample in a study of T cell responses to AZD1222 COVID-19 vaccine. Sequenced by immunoSEQ multiplex PCR; TCRdb stores in-frame clones only, minus some. The sample lists 120,000 or so clones, 80% to 90% occurring once. The input for sequencing was peripheral blood, taken on day 0 of AZD1222 vaccination. The receptors originated from an adult in good health. Both conserved end residues are trimmed from each CDR3. The order of the fields is V gene, D gene, CDR3 protein. A D gene is named only where the DNA matches it firmly.

TRBV7-8 | - | ASTPFLLEGMAF
TRBV4-3 | - | ASSQGGGNTIY
TRBV19 | - | ASSILGLRGGGTGELF
TRBV7-9 | TRBD1 | ASSTTKGQGNQPQH
TRBV2 | - | ARGRDYNSPLH
TRBV4-1 | - | ASSQEDGSPLH
TRBV6-5 | - | ASITGVTNEQF
TRBV7-3 | - | ASSLGPLGPLDQPQH
TRBV30 | - | AWSVRGLNTEAF
TRBV18 | TRBD1 | ASSPDRGQNEKLF
TRBV6-2/TRBV6-3 | - | ASSFPPETQY
TRBV9 | TRBD2 | ASSPVTSGSTEQF
TRBV15 | - | ATSRVDMRNTEAF